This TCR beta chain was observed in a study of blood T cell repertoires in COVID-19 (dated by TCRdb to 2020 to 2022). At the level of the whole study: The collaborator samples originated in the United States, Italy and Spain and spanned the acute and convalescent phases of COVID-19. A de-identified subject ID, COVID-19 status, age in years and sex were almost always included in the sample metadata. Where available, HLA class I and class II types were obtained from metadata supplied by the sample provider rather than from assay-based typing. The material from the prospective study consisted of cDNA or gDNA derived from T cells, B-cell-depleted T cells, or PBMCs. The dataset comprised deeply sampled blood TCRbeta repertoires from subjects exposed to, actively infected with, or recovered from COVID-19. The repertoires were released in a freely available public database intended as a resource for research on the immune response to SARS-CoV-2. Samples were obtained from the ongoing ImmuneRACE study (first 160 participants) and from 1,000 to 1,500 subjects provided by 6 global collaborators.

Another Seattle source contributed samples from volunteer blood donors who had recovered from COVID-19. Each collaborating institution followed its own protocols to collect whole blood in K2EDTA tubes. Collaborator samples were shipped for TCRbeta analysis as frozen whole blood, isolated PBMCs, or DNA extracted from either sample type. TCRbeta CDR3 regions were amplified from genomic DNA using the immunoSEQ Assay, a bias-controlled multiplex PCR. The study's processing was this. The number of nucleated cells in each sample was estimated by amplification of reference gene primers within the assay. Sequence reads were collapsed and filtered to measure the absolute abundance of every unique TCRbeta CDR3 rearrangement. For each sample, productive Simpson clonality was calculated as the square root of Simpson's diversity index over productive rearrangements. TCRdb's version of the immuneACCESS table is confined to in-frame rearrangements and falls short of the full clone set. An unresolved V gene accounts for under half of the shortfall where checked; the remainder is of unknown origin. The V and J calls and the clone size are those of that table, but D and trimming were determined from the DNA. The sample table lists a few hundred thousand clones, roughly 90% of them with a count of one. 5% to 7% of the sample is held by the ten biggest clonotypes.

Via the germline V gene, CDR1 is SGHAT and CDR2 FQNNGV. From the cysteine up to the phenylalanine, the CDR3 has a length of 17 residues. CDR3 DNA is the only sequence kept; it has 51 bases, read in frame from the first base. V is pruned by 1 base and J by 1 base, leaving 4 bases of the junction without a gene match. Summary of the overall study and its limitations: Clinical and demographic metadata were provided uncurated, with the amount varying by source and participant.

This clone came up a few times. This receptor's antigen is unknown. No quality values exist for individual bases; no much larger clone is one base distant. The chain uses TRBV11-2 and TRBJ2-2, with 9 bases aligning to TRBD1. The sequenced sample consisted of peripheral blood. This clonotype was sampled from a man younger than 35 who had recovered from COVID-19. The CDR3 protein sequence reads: CASSLGTGGGNTGELFF. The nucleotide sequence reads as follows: TGTGCCAGCAGCTTAGGAACAGGGGGCGGGAACACCGGGGAGCTGTTTTTT.